Shown below are 13 T cell receptor beta chains from a single sample sequenced in a study of blood T cell repertoires in COVID-19. Here immunoSEQ multiplex PCR was the method, and the copy in TCRdb shows in-frame clones only, minus some. Here the sample spans some 460,000 clones, approximately 86% being singletons. Sequenced input: PBMCs or T cells enriched from blood (not recorded which). The receptors here all came from a woman aged 18-29 years who had recovered from COVID-19.

This clone was recorded only once. This chain uses TRBV28 with TRBJ1-2; 7 bases are shared with TRBD1. The CDR3 is made up of 14 amino acids. J gave up 5 bases and V 6 bases, and 9 bases lay outside the gene matches. CDR1 MDHEN and CDR2 SYDVKM come from the germline V gene. The CDR3 DNA is TGTGCCAGCAGGTTGGGACAGAGCAATTATGGCTACACCTTC. Translating gives CASRLGQSNYGYTF.

CDR3 DNA sequence: TGCGCCAGCAGCGCCGGACTAGCCTTTAACTCCTACGAGCAGTACTTC. This encodes CASSAGLAFNSYEQYF. The J gene is TRBJ2-7, the V gene TRBV5-1; 8 bases line up with TRBD2. Germline V CDR1 and CDR2: SGHRS, YFSETQ. There are 16 residues in the CDR3. V shed 4 bases and J 0 bases; nucleotides not matched to a gene: 9.

Only a few counts were recorded for this clone. J is TRBJ2-1 and V is TRBV7-2; maybe TRBD2 (5 bases). CDR1 is SGHTA, CDR2 FQGNSA, per germline. The CDR3 length is 14 residues. The germline V and J ends were trimmed by 7 bases and 7 bases, with 17 bases remaining between them. CDR3: CASTVRGRGNEQFF. The CDR3 DNA reads TGTGCCAGCACGGTCCGCGGGCGAGGGAATGAGCAGTTCTTC.

The chain is built from TRBV24-1 and TRBJ1-2; possible D gene TRBD1, 6 bases. V was clipped by 3 bases and J by 4 bases, with 17 bases between them. CDR1 and CDR2 (germline): KGHDR, SFDVKD. The CDR3 length is 16 residues. This CDR3 is CATSDRRDTGAYGYTF. The CDR3 coding sequence is TGTGCCACCAGTGATCGACGGGACACCGGGGCCTATGGCTACACCTTC.

J is TRBJ2-5 and V is TRBV29-1, with 9 bases aligning to TRBD1. The CDR3 has 12 amino acids. CDR1 is SQVTM, CDR2 ANQGSEA, per germline. V dropped 4 bases and J dropped 4; count of bases not matched to a gene: 1. Here the CDR3 DNA reads TGCAGCGTTGGACAGGGGGTAGAGACCCAGTACTTC. It specifies CSVGQGVETQYF.

The CDR3 loop is CASSLATGWDTEAFF. CDR3 nucleotide sequence: TGTGCCAGCAGCTTAGCGACGGGGTGGGACACTGAAGCTTTCTTT. The chain carries TRBV7-8 and TRBJ1-1; D is uncertain. V was cut by 0 bases and J by 3 bases, with 11 bases left in between. Germline V CDR1 and CDR2: SGHVS, FQNEAQ. This CDR3 comprises 15 residues.

CDR3 bases: TGTGCCAGCAGTGAAGAGACAGACTATGGCTACACCTTC. It translates to CASSEETDYGYTF. The gene calls are TRBV2 and TRBJ1-2; D might be TRBD1 (5 bases). V was pared by 1 base and J by 3 bases, with 6 bases between. The CDR3 spans 13 residues. Germline V gives CDR1 SNHLY, CDR2 FYNNEI.

The chain recombines TRBV4-1 with TRBJ1-2; maybe TRBD1 (6 bases). With 0 bases removed from V and 2 bases from J, the gap between germline ends came to 13 bases. From germline, CDR1 is MGHRA and CDR2 YSYEKL. The CDR3 sequence is 16 residues long. The CDR3 bases are TGCGCCAGCAGCCAAGACGGGCAGGGGCTAAACTATGGCTACACCTTC. The encoded protein is CASSQDGQGLNYGYTF.

A word on this clone: This specimen includes other DNA sequences encoding the same CDR3. The genes are TRBV18 and TRBJ2-1; D uncertain. The CDR3 has 15 residues. Germline-derived CDR1 and CDR2 are KGHSH and LQKENI. Trimming shortened V by 3 bases and J by 0 bases, and 9 bases separated the two germline ends. CDR3 nucleotide sequence: TGTGCCAGCTCACCTCGCGTGAGCTCCTACAATGAGCAGTTCTTC. Its protein product is CASSPRVSSYNEQFF.

The chain couples TRBV6-5 to TRBJ2-5; D might be TRBD1 (6 bases). The length of the CDR3 is 13 residues. V dropped 6 bases and J dropped 1 base, with 9 bases sitting between them. Looked up from germline, CDR1 is MNHEY and CDR2 is SVGAGI. For the CDR3, the DNA is TGTGCCAGCAGAAGGGGGTTCCAAGAGACCCAGTACTTC. This encodes CASRRGFQETQYF.

The chain combines TRBV4-1 with TRBJ2-7, with TRBD1 matching over 7 bases. This CDR3 comprises 16 residues. Germline CDR1 MGHRA, CDR2 YSYEKL. After removal of 3 bases from V and 9 bases from J, the junction contained 17 bases not matched to a gene. CDR3 sequence reads: CASSHPTGASQWVQYF. The CDR3 DNA reads as TGCGCCAGCAGCCATCCTACAGGGGCCTCCCAGTGGGTGCAGTACTTC.

This clone came up a few times. Here the CDR3 reads CASSFRQGRGYTF. For the CDR3, the DNA is TGTGCCAGCAGCTTCCGACAGGGAAGGGGCTACACCTTC. The chain joins TRBV11-2 to TRBJ1-2; 7 nucleotides agree with TRBD1. Germline V gene sequence: CDR1 SGHAT, CDR2 FQNNGV. V dropped 3 bases and J dropped 8; count of bases not matched to a gene: 6. CDR3 length: 13 residues.

The rearrangement joins TRBV27 to TRBJ1-6, with D tentatively TRBD1 (5 bases). This CDR3 has 14 residues. The V end was cut by 4 bases, the J end by 6 bases, with 10 bases between. The germline CDR1 and CDR2 sequences are MNHEY and SMNVEV (reference sequence). Written as DNA, the CDR3 is TGTGCCAGCAGTTACGACAGTCTTAATTCACCCCTCCACTTT. Protein: CASSYDSLNSPLHF.